A selection of T cell receptor beta chains follows, all from one sample in a study of T cells in Graves' hyperthyroidism and ophthalmopathy. TCRdb re-analysed the multiplex PCR reads in MiXCR, keeping a single row per CDR3 protein. The sample gives hundreds of thousands of distinct CDR3 sequences, about a sixth of which show up once; 11% to 15% is in the top ten. Sequencing input: blood. These receptors were collected from a woman aged 18-29 years with Graves' hyperthyroidism. Both conserved end residues are part of each CDR3. Fields, in order: V gene, D gene, clone size, J gene, CDR3 protein, CDR3 DNA. The D gene is left open where the match is weak. Expanded clones are given a class, and other clones once, few, many or no size at all.

TRBV3-1,TRBD1,-,TRBJ2-2,CASSSSSTGRNTGELFF,TGTGCCAGCAGCTCCTCTTCGACAGGGCGGAACACCGGGGAGCTGTTTTTT
TRBV6-1,TRBD2,few,TRBJ2-1,CASPGHTSGINEQFF,TGTGCCAGCCCCGGCCACACTAGCGGGATAAATGAGCAGTTCTTC
TRBV2,TRBD1,many,TRBJ1-1,CASSPDTTGKAFF,TGTGCCAGCAGCCCAGATACGACAGGGAAAGCTTTCTTT
TRBV28,-,few,TRBJ1-5,CASSFEAEEQPQHF,TGTGCCAGCAGTTTCGAGGCAGAGGAGCAGCCCCAGCATTTT
TRBV5-1,-,-,TRBJ2-4,CASSSGLIQYF,TGCGCCAGCAGCTCAGGCCTCATTCAGTACTTC
TRBV7-8,-,-,TRBJ1-3,CASSLDQRNTTYF,TGTGCCAGCAGCTTAGATCAGAGAAACACCACATATTTT
TRBV28,TRBD1,many,TRBJ2-5,CASSGDREGQTQYF,TGTGCCAGCAGTGGGGACAGGGAGGGGCAGACCCAGTACTTC
TRBV7-8,-,few,TRBJ1-1,CASSRTWGAGTEAFF,TGTGCCAGCAGCCGAACTTGGGGGGCTGGCACTGAAGCTTTCTTT
TRBV10-3,-,many,TRBJ1-2,CATLNLRVRGYGYTF,TGTGCCACCCTCAACCTTCGGGTTCGCGGCTATGGCTACACCTTC
TRBV20-1,-,-,TRBJ1-2,CSARDPVRAPTNYGYTF,TGCAGTGCTAGAGATCCCGTCAGGGCACCGACTAACTATGGCTACACCTTC
TRBV28,TRBD1,many,TRBJ1-5,CASTRQGMGAYNQPQHF,TGTGCCAGCACCCGACAGGGAATGGGGGCGTACAATCAGCCCCAGCATTTT
TRBV19,TRBD1,-,TRBJ1-1,CASSKDRGMNTEAFF,TGTGCCAGTAGCAAGGACAGGGGGATGAACACTGAAGCTTTCTTT
TRBV6-1,-,few,TRBJ1-5,CASTKLPGQGYQPQHF,TGTGCCAGCACAAAACTACCGGGACAAGGCTATCAGCCCCAGCATTTT
TRBV28,-,many,TRBJ1-1,CASSLIRESSTEAFF,TGTGCCAGCAGTTTAATTAGGGAATCGTCCACTGAAGCTTTCTTT
TRBV12-3/TRBV12-4,-,many,TRBJ2-7,CASSPAGYEQYF,TGTGCCAGCAGCCCAGCTGGTTACGAGCAGTACTTC
TRBV2,TRBD2,-,TRBJ2-1,CASSHEWASGSHNEQFF,TGTGCCAGCAGTCATGAATGGGCTAGCGGGAGTCACAATGAGCAGTTCTTC
TRBV28,-,many,TRBJ2-7,CASSLTLKLDGSYEQYF,TGTGCCAGCAGTCTCACCCTCAAATTAGACGGTTCCTACGAGCAGTACTTC
TRBV15,-,-,TRBJ1-6,CATSRENRSPLHF,TGTGCCACCAGCAGAGAAAATAGATCACCCCTCCACTTT
TRBV12-3/TRBV12-4,-,many,TRBJ1-3,CASSPDSGNTIYF,TGTGCCAGCAGCCCGGACAGTGGAAACACCATATATTTT
TRBV13,-,many,TRBJ2-2,CASSLHTGELFF,TGTGCCAGCAGCTTGCACACCGGGGAGCTGTTTTTT
TRBV7-9,TRBD1,few,TRBJ1-1,CASSSRPGQGASGTEAFF,TGTGCCAGCAGCTCAAGACCGGGACAGGGGGCCTCCGGCACTGAAGCTTTCTTT
TRBV7-9,-,-,TRBJ1-4,CASSLKEGAGNANEKLFF,TGTGCCAGCAGCTTAAAGGAAGGAGCAGGGAACGCTAATGAAAAACTGTTTTTT
TRBV20-1,-,-,TRBJ2-3,CSAALTGTPTDTQYF,TGCAGTGCCGCATTAACCGGGACACCCACAGATACGCAGTATTTT
TRBV6-2/TRBV6-3,TRBD2,many,TRBJ2-7,CASSRLAVHEQYF,TGTGCCAGCAGTCGCCTAGCGGTCCACGAGCAGTACTTC
TRBV18,TRBD2,many,TRBJ2-7,CASSPGTSRALGEQYF,TGTGCCAGCTCACCAGGGACTAGCAGGGCCCTCGGCGAGCAGTACTTC
TRBV6-1,-,-,TRBJ1-3,CASRQQGILPSSGNTIYF,TGTGCCAGCAGACAACAAGGGATCCTCCCTAGCTCTGGAAACACCATATATTTT
TRBV7-9,-,few,TRBJ1-4,CASSKQQVGGEKLFF,TGTGCCAGCAGCAAGCAACAGGTCGGGGGTGAAAAACTGTTTTTT
TRBV5-1,TRBD2,-,TRBJ2-5,CASSSGGSVRRETQYF,TGCGCCAGCAGCTCCGGGGGGTCCGTGAGAAGGGAGACCCAGTACTTC
TRBV18,-,many,TRBJ1-1,CASSPRSLPTEAFF,TGTGCCAGCTCACCAAGATCACTCCCAACTGAAGCTTTCTTT
TRBV6-2/TRBV6-3,TRBD2,many,TRBJ2-3,CASSFLAGGVLTDTQYF,TGTGCCAGCAGTTTTCTAGCGGGGGGAGTCCTCACAGATACGCAGTATTTT
TRBV6-6,-,many,TRBJ1-1,CASSYGGGEAFF,TGTGCCAGCAGTTACGGAGGAGGTGAAGCTTTCTTT
TRBV18,TRBD2,few,TRBJ2-1,CASSPVLAGATNEQFF,TGTGCCAGCTCACCAGTACTAGCGGGGGCTACCAATGAGCAGTTCTTC
TRBV20-1,-,many,TRBJ2-1,CSARGPLGYNEQFF,TGCAGTGCTAGAGGTCCCCTAGGCTACAATGAGCAGTTCTTC